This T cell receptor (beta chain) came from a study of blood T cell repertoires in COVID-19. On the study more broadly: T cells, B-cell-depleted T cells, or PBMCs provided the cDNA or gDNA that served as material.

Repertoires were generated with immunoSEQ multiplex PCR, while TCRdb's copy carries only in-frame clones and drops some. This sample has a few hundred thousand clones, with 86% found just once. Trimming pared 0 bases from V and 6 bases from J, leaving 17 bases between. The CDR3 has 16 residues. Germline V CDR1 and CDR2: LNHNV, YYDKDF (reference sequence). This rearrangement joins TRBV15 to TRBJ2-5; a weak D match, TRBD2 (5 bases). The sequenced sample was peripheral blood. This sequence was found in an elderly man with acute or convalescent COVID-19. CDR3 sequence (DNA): TGTGCCACCAGCAGAGATTCCGCCGGGGTCCGGCAGACCCAGTACTTC. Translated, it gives CATSRDSAGVRQTQYF.